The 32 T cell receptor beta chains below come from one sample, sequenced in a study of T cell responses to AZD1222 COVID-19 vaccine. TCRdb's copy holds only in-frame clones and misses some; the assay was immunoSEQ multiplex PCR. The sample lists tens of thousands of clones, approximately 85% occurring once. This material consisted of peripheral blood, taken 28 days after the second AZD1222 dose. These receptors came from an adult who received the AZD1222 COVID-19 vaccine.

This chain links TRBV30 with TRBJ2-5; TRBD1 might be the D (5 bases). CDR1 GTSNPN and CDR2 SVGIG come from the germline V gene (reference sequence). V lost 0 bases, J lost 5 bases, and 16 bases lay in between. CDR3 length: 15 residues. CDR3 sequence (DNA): TGTGCCTGGAGTGTCCCCGGTGGGGCAGCGGAGACCCAGTACTTC. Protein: CAWSVPGGAAETQYF.

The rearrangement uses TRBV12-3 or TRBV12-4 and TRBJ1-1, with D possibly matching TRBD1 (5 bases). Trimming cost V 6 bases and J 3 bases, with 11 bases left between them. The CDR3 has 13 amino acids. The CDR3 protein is CASSPDSYTEAFF. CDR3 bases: TGTGCCAGCAGCCCAGACAGCTACACTGAAGCTTTCTTT.

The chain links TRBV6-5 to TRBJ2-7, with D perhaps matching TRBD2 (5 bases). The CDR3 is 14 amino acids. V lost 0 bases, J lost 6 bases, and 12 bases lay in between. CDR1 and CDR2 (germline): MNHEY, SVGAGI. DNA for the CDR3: TGTGCCAGCAGTTACTCGATTGACGGAGGCGAGCAGTACTTC. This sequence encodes CASSYSIDGGEQYF.

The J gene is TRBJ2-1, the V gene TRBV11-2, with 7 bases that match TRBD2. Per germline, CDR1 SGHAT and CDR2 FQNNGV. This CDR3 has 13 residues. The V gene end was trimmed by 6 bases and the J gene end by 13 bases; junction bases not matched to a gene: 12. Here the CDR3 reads CASSQGAWTSQFF. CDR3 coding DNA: TGTGCCAGCAGTCAAGGCGCGTGGACTAGTCAGTTCTTC.

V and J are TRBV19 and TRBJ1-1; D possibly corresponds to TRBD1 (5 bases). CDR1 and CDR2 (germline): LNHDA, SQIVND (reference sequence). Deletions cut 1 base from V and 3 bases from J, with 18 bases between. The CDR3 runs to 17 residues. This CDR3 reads CASSIVQGRGKDTEAFF. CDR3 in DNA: TGTGCCAGTAGTATAGTTCAGGGAAGAGGGAAAGACACTGAAGCTTTCTTT.

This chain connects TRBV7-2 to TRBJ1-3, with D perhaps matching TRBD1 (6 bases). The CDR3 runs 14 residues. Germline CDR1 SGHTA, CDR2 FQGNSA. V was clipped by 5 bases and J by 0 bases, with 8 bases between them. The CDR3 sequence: CASSQDSSGNTIYF. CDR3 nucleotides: TGTGCCAGCAGCCAGGACAGCTCTGGAAACACCATATATTTT. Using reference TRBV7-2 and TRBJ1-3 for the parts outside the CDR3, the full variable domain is GAGVSQSPSNKVTEKGKDVELRCDPISGHTALYWYRQSLGQGLEFLIYFQGNSAPDKSGLPSDRFSAERTGGSVSTLTIQRTQQEDSAVYLCASSQDSSGNTIYFGEGSWLTVV.

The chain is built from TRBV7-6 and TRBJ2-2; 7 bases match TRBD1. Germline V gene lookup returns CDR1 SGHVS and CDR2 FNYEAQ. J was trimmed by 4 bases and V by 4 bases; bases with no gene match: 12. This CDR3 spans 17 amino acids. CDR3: CASSSEPHPGGTGELFF. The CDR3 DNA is TGTGCCAGCAGCTCCGAACCCCATCCAGGGGGCACCGGGGAGCTGTTTTTT.

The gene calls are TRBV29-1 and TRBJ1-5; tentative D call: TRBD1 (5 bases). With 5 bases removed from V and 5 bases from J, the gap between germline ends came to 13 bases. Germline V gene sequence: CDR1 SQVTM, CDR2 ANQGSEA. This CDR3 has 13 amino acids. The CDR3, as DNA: TGCAGCGTTATTGGCAGGGCCGATCAGCCCCAGCATTTT. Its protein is CSVIGRADQPQHF.

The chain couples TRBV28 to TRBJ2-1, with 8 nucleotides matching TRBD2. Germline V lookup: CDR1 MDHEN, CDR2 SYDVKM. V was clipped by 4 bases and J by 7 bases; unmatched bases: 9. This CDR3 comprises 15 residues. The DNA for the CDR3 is TGTGCCAGCAGTTGGTGGGCGGGAGGCGCGAATGAGCAGTTCTTC. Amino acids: CASSWWAGGANEQFF.

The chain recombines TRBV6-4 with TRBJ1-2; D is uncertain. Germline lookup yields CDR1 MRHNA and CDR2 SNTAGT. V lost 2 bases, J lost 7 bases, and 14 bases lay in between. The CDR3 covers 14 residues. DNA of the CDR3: TGTGCCAGCAGTGACCGGGCCGCTTCGGGTGGCTACACCTTC. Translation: CASSDRAASGGYTF.

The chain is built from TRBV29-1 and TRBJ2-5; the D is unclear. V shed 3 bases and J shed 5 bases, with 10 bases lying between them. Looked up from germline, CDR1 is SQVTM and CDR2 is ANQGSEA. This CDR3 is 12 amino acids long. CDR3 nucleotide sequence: TGCAGCGTTGACGTGGGAAGGGAGACCCAGTACTTC. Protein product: CSVDVGRETQYF.

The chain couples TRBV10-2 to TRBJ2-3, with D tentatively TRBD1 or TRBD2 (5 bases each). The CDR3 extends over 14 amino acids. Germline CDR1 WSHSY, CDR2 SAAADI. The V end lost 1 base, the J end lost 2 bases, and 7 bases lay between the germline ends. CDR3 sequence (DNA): TGCGCCAGCAGTGAGTGGGGGTCCACAGATACGCAGTATTTT. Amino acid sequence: CASSEWGSTDTQYF.

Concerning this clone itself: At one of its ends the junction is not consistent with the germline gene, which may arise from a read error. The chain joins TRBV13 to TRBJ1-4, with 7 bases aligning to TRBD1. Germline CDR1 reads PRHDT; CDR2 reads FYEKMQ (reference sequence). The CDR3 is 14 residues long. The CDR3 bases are TGTGCCAGCAGCCTAGGGGGCACTAATGAAAAACTGTTTTTT. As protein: CASSLGGTNEKLFF.

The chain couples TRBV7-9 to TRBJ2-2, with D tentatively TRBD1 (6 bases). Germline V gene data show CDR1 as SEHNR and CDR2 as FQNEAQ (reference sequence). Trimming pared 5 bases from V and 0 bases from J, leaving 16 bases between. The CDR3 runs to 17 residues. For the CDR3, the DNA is TGTGCCAGCAGCCCAGACAGTTACAGGGCGAACACCGGGGAGCTGTTTTTT. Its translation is CASSPDSYRANTGELFF. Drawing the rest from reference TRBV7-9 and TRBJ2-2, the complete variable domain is DTGVSQNPRHKITKRGQNVTFRCDPISEHNRLYWYRQTLGQGPEFLTYFQNEAQLEKSRLLSDRFSAERPKGSFSTLEIQRTEQGDSAMYLCASSPDSYRANTGELFFGEGSRLTVL.

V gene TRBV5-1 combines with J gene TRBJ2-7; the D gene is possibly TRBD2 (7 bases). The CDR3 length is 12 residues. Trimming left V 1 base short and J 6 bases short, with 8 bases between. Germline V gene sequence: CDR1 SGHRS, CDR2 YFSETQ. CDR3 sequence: CASSLRGGEQYF. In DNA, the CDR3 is TGCGCCAGCAGCTTGAGGGGGGGCGAGCAGTACTTC.

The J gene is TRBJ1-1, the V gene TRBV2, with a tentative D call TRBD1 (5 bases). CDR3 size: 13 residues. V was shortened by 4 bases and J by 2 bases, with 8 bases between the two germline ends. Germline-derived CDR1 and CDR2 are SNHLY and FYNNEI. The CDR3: CASSGDGNTEAFF. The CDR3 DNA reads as TGTGCCAGCAGTGGGGACGGCAACACTGAAGCTTTCTTT. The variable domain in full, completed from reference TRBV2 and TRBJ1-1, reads EPEVTQTPSHQVTQMGQEVILRCVPISNHLYFYWYRQILGQKVEFLVSFYNNEISEKSEIFDDQFSVERPDGSNFTLKIRSTKLEDSAMYFCASSGDGNTEAFFGQGTRLTVV.

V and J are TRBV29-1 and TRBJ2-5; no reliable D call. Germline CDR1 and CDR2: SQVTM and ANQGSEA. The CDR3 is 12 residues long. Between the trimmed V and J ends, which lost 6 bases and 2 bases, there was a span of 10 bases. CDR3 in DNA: TGCAGCGTCCGACTGGTACAAGAGACCCAGTACTTC. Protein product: CSVRLVQETQYF.

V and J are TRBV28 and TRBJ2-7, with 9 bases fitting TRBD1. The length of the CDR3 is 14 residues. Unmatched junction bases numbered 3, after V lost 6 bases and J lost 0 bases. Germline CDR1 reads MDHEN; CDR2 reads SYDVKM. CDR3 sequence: CASSLTGGSYEQYF. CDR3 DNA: TGTGCCAGCAGCCTGACAGGGGGCTCCTACGAGCAGTACTTC. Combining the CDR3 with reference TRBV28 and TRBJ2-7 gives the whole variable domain DVKVTQSSRYLVKRTGEKVFLECVQDMDHENMFWYRQDPGLGLRLIYFSYDVKMKEKGDIPEGYSVSREKKERFSLILESASTNQTSMYLCASSLTGGSYEQYFGPGTRLTVT.

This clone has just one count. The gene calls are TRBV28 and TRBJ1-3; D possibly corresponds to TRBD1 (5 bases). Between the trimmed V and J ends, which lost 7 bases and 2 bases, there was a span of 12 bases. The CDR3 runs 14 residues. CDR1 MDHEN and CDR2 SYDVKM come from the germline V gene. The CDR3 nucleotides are TGTGCCAGCACCCTCTGGGGCACTGGAAACACCATATATTTT. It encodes CASTLWGTGNTIYF.

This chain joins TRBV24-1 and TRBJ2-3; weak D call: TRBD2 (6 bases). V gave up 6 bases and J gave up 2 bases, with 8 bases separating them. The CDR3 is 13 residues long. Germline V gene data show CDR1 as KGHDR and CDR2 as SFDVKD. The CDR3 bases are TGTGCCACCAGTCGGGGACTCACAGATACGCAGTATTTT. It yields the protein CATSRGLTDTQYF.

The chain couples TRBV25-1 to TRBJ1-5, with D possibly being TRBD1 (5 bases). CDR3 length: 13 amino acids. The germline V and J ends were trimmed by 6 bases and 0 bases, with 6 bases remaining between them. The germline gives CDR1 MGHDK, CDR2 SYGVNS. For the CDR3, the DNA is TGTGCCAGCAGCAGGGATAGCAATCAGCCCCAGCATTTT. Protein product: CASSRDSNQPQHF. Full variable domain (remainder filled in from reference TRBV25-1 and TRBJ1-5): EADIYQTPRYLVIGTGKKITLECSQTMGHDKMYWYQQDPGMELHLIHYSYGVNSTEKGDLSSESTVSRIRTEHFPLTLESARPSHTSQYLCASSRDSNQPQHFGDGTRLSIL.

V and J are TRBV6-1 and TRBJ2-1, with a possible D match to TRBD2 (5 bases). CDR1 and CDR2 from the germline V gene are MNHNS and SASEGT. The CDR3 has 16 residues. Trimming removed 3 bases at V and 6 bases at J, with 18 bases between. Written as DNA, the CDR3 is TGTGCCAGCAGTGATGTCCCTAGATCGGGAAGCAATGAGCAGTTCTTC. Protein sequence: CASSDVPRSGSNEQFF.

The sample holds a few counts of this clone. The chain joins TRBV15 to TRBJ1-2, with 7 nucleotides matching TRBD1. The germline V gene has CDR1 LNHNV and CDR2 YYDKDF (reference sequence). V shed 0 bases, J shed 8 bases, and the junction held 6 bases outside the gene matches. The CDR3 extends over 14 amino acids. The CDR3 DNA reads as TGTGCCACCAGCAGAGATCAGGGGGAAGGCGGCTACACCTTC. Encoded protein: CATSRDQGEGGYTF.

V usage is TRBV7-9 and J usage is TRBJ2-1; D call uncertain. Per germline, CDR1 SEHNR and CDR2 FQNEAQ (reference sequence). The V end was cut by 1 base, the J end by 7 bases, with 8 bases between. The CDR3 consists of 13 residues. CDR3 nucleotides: TGTGCCAGCAGCTTAGTTACGGCGAATGAGCAGTTCTTC. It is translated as CASSLVTANEQFF. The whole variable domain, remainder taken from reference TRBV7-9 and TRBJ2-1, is DTGVSQNPRHKITKRGQNVTFRCDPISEHNRLYWYRQTLGQGPEFLTYFQNEAQLEKSRLLSDRFSAERPKGSFSTLEIQRTEQGDSAMYLCASSLVTANEQFFGPGTRLTVL.

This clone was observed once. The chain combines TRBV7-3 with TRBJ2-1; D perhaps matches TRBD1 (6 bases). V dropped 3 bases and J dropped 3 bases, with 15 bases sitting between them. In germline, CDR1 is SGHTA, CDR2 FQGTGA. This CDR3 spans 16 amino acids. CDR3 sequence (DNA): TGTGCCAGCAGCTTGACAGGACCAAAATTCTACAATGAGCAGTTCTTC. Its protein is CASSLTGPKFYNEQFF.

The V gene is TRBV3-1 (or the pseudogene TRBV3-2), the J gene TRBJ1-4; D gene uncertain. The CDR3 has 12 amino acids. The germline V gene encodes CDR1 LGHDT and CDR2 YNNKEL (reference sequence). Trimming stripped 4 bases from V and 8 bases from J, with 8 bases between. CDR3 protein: CASSPLGEKLFF. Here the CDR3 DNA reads TGTGCCAGCAGCCCGCTGGGGGAAAAACTGTTTTTT.

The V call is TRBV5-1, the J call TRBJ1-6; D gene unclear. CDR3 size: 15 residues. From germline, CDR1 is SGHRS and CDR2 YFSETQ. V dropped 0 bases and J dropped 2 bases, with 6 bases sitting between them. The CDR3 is CASSLVPAYNSPLHF. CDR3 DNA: TGCGCCAGCAGCTTGGTGCCAGCCTATAATTCACCCCTCCACTTT.

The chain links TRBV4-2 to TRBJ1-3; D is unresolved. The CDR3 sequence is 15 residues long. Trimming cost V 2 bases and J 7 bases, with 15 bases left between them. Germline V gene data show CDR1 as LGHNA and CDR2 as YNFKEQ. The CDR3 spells CASSQTRETGNTIYF. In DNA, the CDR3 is TGTGCCAGCAGCCAAACGAGGGAAACGGGGAACACCATATATTTT.

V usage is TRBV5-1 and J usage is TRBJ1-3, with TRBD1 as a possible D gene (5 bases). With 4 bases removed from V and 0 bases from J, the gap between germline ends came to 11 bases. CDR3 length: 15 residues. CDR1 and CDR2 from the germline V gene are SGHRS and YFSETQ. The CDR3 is CASSAAGGSGNTIYF. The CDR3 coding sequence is TGCGCCAGCAGCGCAGCGGGGGGCTCTGGAAACACCATATATTTT.

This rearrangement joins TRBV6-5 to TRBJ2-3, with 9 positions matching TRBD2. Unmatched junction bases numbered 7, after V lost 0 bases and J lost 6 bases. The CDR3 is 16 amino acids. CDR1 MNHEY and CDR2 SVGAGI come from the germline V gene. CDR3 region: CASSYSRPSGADTQYF. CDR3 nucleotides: TGTGCCAGCAGTTACTCGCGGCCTAGCGGGGCGGATACGCAGTATTTT.

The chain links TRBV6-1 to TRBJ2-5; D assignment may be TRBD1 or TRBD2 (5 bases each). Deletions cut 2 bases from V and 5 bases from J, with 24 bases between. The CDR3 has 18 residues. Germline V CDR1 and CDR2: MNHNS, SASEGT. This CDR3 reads CASSEFAGGQGVVETQYF. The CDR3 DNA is TGTGCCAGCAGTGAATTCGCTGGAGGTCAGGGAGTCGTCGAGACCCAGTACTTC.

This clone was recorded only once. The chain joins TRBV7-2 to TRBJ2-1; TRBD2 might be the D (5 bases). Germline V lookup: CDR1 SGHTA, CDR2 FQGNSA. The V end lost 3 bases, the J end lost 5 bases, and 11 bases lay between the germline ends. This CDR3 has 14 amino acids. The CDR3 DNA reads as TGTGCCAGCAGCTTTGGACTGGATAACAATGAGCAGTTCTTC. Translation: CASSFGLDNNEQFF. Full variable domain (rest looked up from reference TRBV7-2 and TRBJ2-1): GAGVSQSPSNKVTEKGKDVELRCDPISGHTALYWYRQSLGQGLEFLIYFQGNSAPDKSGLPSDRFSAERTGGSVSTLTIQRTQQEDSAVYLCASSFGLDNNEQFFGPGTRLTVL.